The 20 T cell receptor beta chains listed next were all sequenced from one sample in a study of cytomegalovirus exposure and HLA in healthy donors. Produced via immunoSEQ multiplex PCR; TCRdb's table is partial and in-frame only. The repertoire holds roughly 300,000 clones, with about nine tenths as singletons. The sample was PBMCs. These receptors were obtained from a woman in her twenties or thirties in good health and CMV-seropositive.

This chain links TRBV5-5 with TRBJ2-7, with D tentatively TRBD1 (6 bases). CDR3 length: 14 amino acids. V lost 4 bases and J 3 bases, leaving 14 bases between the germline ends. CDR1 and CDR2 (germline): SGHKS, YYEKEE (reference sequence). The CDR3 is CASSKGDKVYEQYF. CDR3 nucleotide sequence: TGTGCCAGCAGCAAGGGGGACAAGGTCTACGAGCAGTACTTC.

This chain connects TRBV7-6 to TRBJ2-7, with a tentative D call TRBD1 (6 bases). The CDR3 runs 18 residues. Trimming removed 5 bases from V and 1 base from J, with 24 bases in between. Germline CDR1 and CDR2: SGHVS and FNYEAQ. The CDR3 coding sequence is TGTGCCAGCAGCCCTACCCAGGTGACAGGACTTTCTTCCTACGAGCAGTACTTC. Protein product: CASSPTQVTGLSSYEQYF. Using reference TRBV7-6 and TRBJ2-7 for the parts outside the CDR3, the full variable domain is GAGVSQSPRYKVTKRGQDVALRCDPISGHVSLYWYRQALGQGPEFLTYFNYEAQQDKSGLPNDRFSAERPEGSISTLTIQRTEQRDSAMYRCASSPTQVTGLSSYEQYFGPGTRLTVT.

A few counts support this clone. The chain employs TRBV6-5 and TRBJ2-1; 7 nucleotides match TRBD1. Germline V gene sequence: CDR1 MNHEY, CDR2 SVGAGI. The CDR3 sequence is 14 residues long. V dropped 5 bases and J dropped 7; count of bases not matched to a gene: 8. The DNA for the CDR3 is TGTGCCAGCAGTAGGGAGACAGGGACAAATGAGCAGTTCTTC. It specifies CASSRETGTNEQFF.

The rearrangement joins TRBV27 to TRBJ2-5; 11 bases match TRBD2. CDR3 length: 14 residues. Germline V gene lookup returns CDR1 MNHEY and CDR2 SMNVEV (reference sequence). V shed 5 bases, J shed 5 bases, and the junction held 4 bases outside the gene matches. As DNA, the CDR3 is TGTGCCAGCAGTCCCCGACTAGCGGGGGAGACCCAGTACTTC. Its protein product is CASSPRLAGETQYF.

The V call is TRBV7-6, the J call TRBJ2-5, with a weak D call TRBD1 (5 bases). Germline assignment: CDR1 SGHVS and CDR2 FNYEAQ. Trimming cost V 7 bases and J 5 bases, with 14 bases left between them. The CDR3 has 13 amino acids. The CDR3, as DNA: TGTGCCAGCACCCTTTGGGGCAGGGAGACCCAGTACTTC. Translation: CASTLWGRETQYF.

The chain is built from TRBV5-1 and TRBJ2-5; the D gene is possibly TRBD1 (6 bases). Trimming left V 0 bases short and J 5 bases short, with 20 bases between. CDR1 and CDR2 from the germline V gene are SGHRS and YFSETQ. This CDR3 is 17 amino acids long. The CDR3 DNA follows: TGCGCCAGCAGCTTGGTCGGCAGGGGAAAGATTGAGGAGACCCAGTACTTC. Translation gives CASSLVGRGKIEETQYF.

The genes are TRBV7-9 and TRBJ1-1, with 9 positions matching TRBD1. The CDR3 runs to 11 residues. Germline V gene sequence: CDR1 SEHNR, CDR2 FQNEAQ (reference sequence). Unmatched junction bases numbered 4, after V lost 10 bases and J lost 7 bases. CDR3 in amino acids: CAMGTGNEAFF. The CDR3 bases are TGTGCCATGGGGACAGGGAATGAAGCTTTCTTT.

The count of this clone is one. The CDR3 DNA reads TGTGCCAGCAGTGACGGAAGGAACCAAGAGACCCAGTACTTC. Encoded protein: CASSDGRNQETQYF. This chain connects TRBV2 to TRBJ2-5; D ambiguous. The V end lost 3 bases, the J end lost 0 bases, and 8 bases lay between the germline ends. The germline V gene has CDR1 SNHLY and CDR2 FYNNEI. This CDR3 has 14 amino acids.

V usage is TRBV6-5 and J usage is TRBJ2-3; D is unresolved. The CDR3 spans 14 residues. Per the germline V gene, CDR1 is MNHEY and CDR2 is SVGAGI. Trimming cost V 7 bases and J 0 bases, with 11 bases left between them. CDR3: CASKPGLSTDTQYF. CDR3 sequence (DNA): TGTGCCAGCAAACCGGGTTTAAGCACAGATACGCAGTATTTT.

About this clone itself: One junction end disagrees with the germline gene, perhaps due to a read error. The V call is TRBV27, the J call TRBJ2-1; 9 nucleotides align to TRBD2. The CDR3 has 15 amino acids. Germline lookup yields CDR1 MNHEY and CDR2 SMNVEV (reference sequence). The CDR3 protein is CASSFGLAGYSEQFF. The CDR3 DNA reads TGTGCCAGCAGTTTCGGTCTAGCGGGATACAGTGAGCAGTTCTTC.

The V call is TRBV7-9, the J call TRBJ1-6; D is unclear. This CDR3 comprises 13 residues. In germline, CDR1 is SEHNR, CDR2 FQNEAQ (reference sequence). The V and J ends lost 1 base and 9 bases respectively, with 7 bases between them. CDR3 sequence: CASSLDGGSPLHF. The CDR3, as DNA: TGTGCCAGCAGCTTAGATGGTGGTTCACCCCTCCACTTT.

The chain joins TRBV19 to TRBJ2-1; tentatively, D is TRBD2 (6 bases). This CDR3 contains 11 residues. Germline CDR1 reads LNHDA; CDR2 reads SQIVND (reference sequence). Trimming pared 9 bases from V and 8 bases from J, leaving 11 bases between. In DNA, the CDR3 is TGTGCCAGCACTACTAGCTATGAGCAGTTCTTC. Amino acids: CASTTSYEQFF.

V and J are TRBV4-1 and TRBJ2-3; 9 positions match TRBD2. CDR1 and CDR2 from the germline V gene are MGHRA and YSYEKL. V gave up 4 bases and J gave up 2 bases; unmatched junction bases: 4. There are 15 residues in the CDR3. In nucleotides, the CDR3 is TGCGCCAGCAGCCCGCTAGCGGGGCCCACAGATACGCAGTATTTT. This encodes CASSPLAGPTDTQYF.

CDR3 in amino acids: CASSLFGSGANVLTF. The CDR3 DNA reads TGTGCCAGCAGCTTATTTGGCTCTGGGGCCAACGTCCTGACTTTC. J is TRBJ2-6 and V is TRBV7-7; D call uncertain. Deletions cut 2 bases from V and 0 bases from J, with 5 bases between. CDR1 is SSHAT, CDR2 FNYEAQ, per germline (reference sequence). This CDR3 is built from 15 residues.

The chain has TRBV15 and TRBJ2-7; 9 bases match TRBD2. The V segment lost 5 bases and the J segment 1 base; nucleotides outside the gene matches: 9. Germline assignment: CDR1 LNHNV and CDR2 YYDKDF (reference sequence). This CDR3 is built from 16 residues. The CDR3 sequence is CATSPAGGRASYEQYF. The DNA of the CDR3 is TGTGCCACCAGCCCGGCGGGCGGGAGGGCTTCCTACGAGCAGTACTTC.

Here the CDR3 reads CASSTTTAYNEQFF. The CDR3 DNA sequence: TGTGCCAGCAGCACCACGACAGCGTACAATGAGCAGTTCTTC. The genes are TRBV9 and TRBJ2-1; weak D call: TRBD1 (5 bases). V was pared by 4 bases and J by 4 bases, with 12 bases between. There are 14 residues in the CDR3. The germline CDR1 and CDR2 sequences are SGDLS and YYNGEE.

The gene calls are TRBV9 and TRBJ2-2; a possible D gene is TRBD2 (6 bases). Per germline, CDR1 SGDLS and CDR2 YYNGEE. With 4 bases removed from V and 1 base from J, the gap between germline ends came to 14 bases. The length of the CDR3 is 16 residues. The CDR3 sequence: CASSFVAEVNTGELFF. The CDR3 coding sequence is TGTGCCAGCAGCTTCGTAGCGGAGGTGAACACCGGGGAGCTGTTTTTT.

The rearrangement links TRBV7-2 to TRBJ1-1, with D possibly matching TRBD1 (6 bases). The CDR3 extends over 15 amino acids. Trimming stripped 5 bases from V and 1 base from J, with 14 bases between. CDR1 and CDR2 (germline): SGHTA, FQGNSA. CDR3 region: CASSPTDRQNTEAFF. In DNA form, the CDR3 reads TGTGCCAGCAGCCCTACGGACAGACAGAACACTGAAGCTTTCTTT.

J is TRBJ1-6 and V is TRBV7-2; 7 positions match TRBD1. The J segment lost 6 bases and the V segment lost 5 bases, leaving 7 bases of the junction unmatched. This CDR3 is 15 amino acids long. Looked up from germline, CDR1 is SGHTA and CDR2 is FQGNSA. This CDR3 is CASSLPGQPNSPLHF. The CDR3 coding sequence is TGTGCCAGCAGCCTGCCGGGACAGCCTAATTCACCCCTCCACTTT. Filled out from reference TRBV7-2 and TRBJ1-6, the complete variable domain reads GAGVSQSPSNKVTEKGKDVELRCDPISGHTALYWYRQSLGQGLEFLIYFQGNSAPDKSGLPSDRFSAERTGGSVSTLTIQRTQQEDSAVYLCASSLPGQPNSPLHFGNGTRLTVT.

The rearrangement joins TRBV27 to TRBJ2-1; 10 bases are shared with TRBD1. The J segment lost 8 bases and the V segment lost 2 bases, leaving 9 bases of the junction unmatched. The length of the CDR3 is 16 residues. Per germline, CDR1 MNHEY and CDR2 SMNVEV (reference sequence). The CDR3 nucleotides are TGTGCCAGCAGTTTAGGAAAGCTGACAGGGGGCCATGAGCAGTTCTTC. Amino acids: CASSLGKLTGGHEQFF.